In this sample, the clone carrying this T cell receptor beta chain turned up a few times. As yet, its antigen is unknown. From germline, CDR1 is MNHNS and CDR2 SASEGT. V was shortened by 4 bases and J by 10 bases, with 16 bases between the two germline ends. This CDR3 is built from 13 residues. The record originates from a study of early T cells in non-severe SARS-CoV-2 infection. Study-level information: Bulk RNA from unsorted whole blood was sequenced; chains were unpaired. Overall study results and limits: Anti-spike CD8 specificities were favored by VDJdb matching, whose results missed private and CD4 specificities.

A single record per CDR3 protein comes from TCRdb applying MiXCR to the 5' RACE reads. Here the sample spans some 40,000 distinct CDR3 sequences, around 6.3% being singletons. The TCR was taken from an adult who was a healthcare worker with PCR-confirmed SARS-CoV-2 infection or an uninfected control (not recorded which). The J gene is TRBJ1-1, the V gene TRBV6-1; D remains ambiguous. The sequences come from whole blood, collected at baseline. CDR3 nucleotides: TGTGCCAGCAGTGCCGCAGCGGCAGCTCGAGCTTTCTTT. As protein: CASSAAAAARAFF.